The entry that follows covers one TCR beta chain sequence. Its antigen is unidentified. This record belongs to a study of OX40 agonist ivuxolimab in advanced cancers. About the study: Allowance was made for prior anti-PD-1, anti-PD-L1 or anti-CTLA-4 therapy, and approximately 41% had some. Study-wide results and limits: Clones of CD4+ and CD8+ blood T cells grew by week 6 at doses of 0.1 to 3.0 mg/kg. There were, on average, more expanded clones in CD8+ T cells than in CD4+.

Repertoires were generated with immunoSEQ multiplex PCR, while TCRdb's copy carries only in-frame clones and drops some. The data show some 68,000 clones, with about 85% seen just once and about 1% held by the top ten. CDR3 length: 15 amino acids. Germline values: CDR1 SGHRS, CDR2 YFSETQ. Trimming removed 0 bases at V and 4 bases at J, with 12 bases between. The TCR sequence derives from an adult with an advanced solid tumor such as melanoma, head and neck, liver or kidney cancer. The sequences come from CD4+ or CD8+ T cells sorted from blood, collected in a trial of the OX40 agonist ivuxolimab. The chain uses TRBV5-1 and TRBJ2-3, with D perhaps TRBD2 (6 bases). For the CDR3, the DNA is TGCGCCAGCAGCTTGGTGGCTAGCGTCGCAGATACGCAGTATTTT. Encoded protein: CASSLVASVADTQYF.